This T cell receptor (beta chain) is from a study of blood T cell repertoires in COVID-19. Study information: PBMCs, B-cell-depleted T cells, or T cells were the source of the cDNA or gDNA that made up the material.

As handled by the study authors: Amplification with reference gene primers provided the estimates of nucleated cell counts. The repertoire was sequenced with immunoSEQ multiplex PCR; TCRdb's copy has only in-frame clones and lacks some. Clone size and the V and J calls come from that table; the DNA yielded D and trimming. The table includes over 400,000 clones, roughly 89% detected once. The CDR3 has 18 residues. Germline values: CDR1 LNHDA, CDR2 SQIVND (reference sequence). The junction had 6 bases not matched to a gene; V was cut back by 5 bases and J by 1 base. The material sequenced was peripheral blood. V gene TRBV19 combines with J gene TRBJ2-4; 15 bases agree with TRBD2. This sequence originates from a woman under 40 with active or convalescent COVID-19. The CDR3 nucleotides read TGTGCCAGTAGTGCAAAAGGGACTAGCGGGAGGGCCAAAAACATTCAGTACTTC. Encoded protein: CASSAKGTSGRAKNIQYF.